One sample yielded the 24 T cell receptor beta chains listed below, sequenced in a study of shared clonotypes between healthy human individuals (dated by TCRdb to 2020 to 2021). CD8 naive samples consisted of CD45RO-negative cells that were positively selected for CCR7, yielding a CD45RA+CCR7+ population without TemRA cells. The protocol used for the library was the immunoSEQ multiplex PCR assay. TCRdb mirrors the immuneACCESS table, restricted to in-frame sequences. Some clones are absent from its copies; in checked studies, under half trace to an unresolved V gene, and the reason for the others is unknown. The sample data list around 2,000,000 clones, and roughly 91% of these were observed just once. Clones ranked in the top ten supply about 1.5% of the sample. The sample was naive CD8+ T cells from PBMCs. In the paper's terms, the cell subset or site label means: CD45RA+CCR7+. All receptors derive from a young man in good health. Some clones in this sample may be carry-over from other donors' samples.

This clone was observed a single time. The chain links TRBV15 to TRBJ1-4; a weak D match, TRBD1 (6 bases). Germline assignment: CDR1 LNHNV and CDR2 YYDKDF (reference sequence). V lost 4 bases, J lost 9 bases, and 12 bases lay in between. This CDR3 spans 13 amino acids. CDR3 bases: TGTGCCACCAGCAACAGGGATGGAAAAAAACTGTTTTTT. The encoded protein is CATSNRDGKKLFF.

This clone was seen just once. The chain combines TRBV5-1 with TRBJ1-1; D not certain. This CDR3 has 15 residues. V was pared by 6 bases and J by 1 base, with 16 bases between. CDR1 and CDR2 (germline): SGHRS, YFSETQ. The DNA of the CDR3 is TGCGCCAGCAAACCGGACCTAGGGCGGAACACTGAAGCTTTCTTT. Amino acids: CASKPDLGRNTEAFF.

As regards this clone: Other DNA sequences in the sample encode the same CDR3. The genes are TRBV5-6 and TRBJ1-2, with 7 bases aligning to TRBD1. Trimming at V came to 4 bases and at J to 2 bases, leaving 8 bases not matched to a gene. Germline CDR1 SGHDT, CDR2 YYEEEE. The CDR3 runs to 15 residues. The DNA of the CDR3 is TGTGCCAGCAGCCTGGGGACAGCTTCGAACTATGGCTACACCTTC. Amino acid sequence: CASSLGTASNYGYTF.

The rearrangement links TRBV7-2 to TRBJ2-7, with D possibly TRBD2 on 7 matching bases. This CDR3 is built from 15 residues. V was shortened by 3 bases and J by 3 bases, with 15 bases between the two germline ends. From germline, CDR1 is SGHTA and CDR2 FQGNSA. DNA of the CDR3: TGTGCCAGCAGCTTGGGCCACAGGGAGGGCTACGAGCAGTACTTC. It translates to CASSLGHREGYEQYF.

The V call is TRBV7-9, the J call TRBJ1-1; D uncertain. CDR3 size: 15 residues. Trimming took off 1 base at V and 0 bases at J, with 9 bases between the two ends. CDR1 and CDR2 (germline): SEHNR, FQNEAQ (reference sequence). CDR3 DNA sequence: TGTGCCAGCAGCTTAGTTTCCCGACTGAACACTGAAGCTTTCTTT. Translating it yields CASSLVSRLNTEAFF.

The V and J genes are TRBV29-1 and TRBJ1-3; D is uncertain. V was shortened by 6 bases and J by 3 bases, with 6 bases between the two germline ends. CDR3 length equals 11 residues. CDR1 is SQVTM, CDR2 ANQGSEA, per germline. The CDR3 loop is CSVGSGNTIYF. The CDR3 DNA is TGCAGCGTAGGTAGTGGAAACACCATATATTTT.

This clone was counted a single time. The chain has TRBV4-1 and TRBJ1-4; 7 bases map to TRBD1. CDR1 MGHRA and CDR2 YSYEKL come from the germline V gene. The CDR3 totals 14 residues. J gave up 7 bases and V 2 bases, and 4 bases lay outside the gene matches. The CDR3 loop reads CASSQRQGSEKLFF. In nucleotides, the CDR3 is TGCGCCAGCAGCCAAAGACAGGGCAGTGAAAAACTGTTTTTT.

This sequence joins TRBV7-9 and TRBJ1-1; weak D call: TRBD1 (5 bases). The ends were cut back, 3 bases at V and 1 base at J, with 15 bases in the middle. Germline lookup yields CDR1 SEHNR and CDR2 FQNEAQ (reference sequence). The CDR3 consists of 16 residues. DNA of the CDR3: TGTGCCAGCAGCTTCCGACTGCAGGGACGGAACACTGAAGCTTTCTTT. This sequence encodes CASSFRLQGRNTEAFF.

The chain has TRBV19 and TRBJ1-2, with D tentatively TRBD1 (6 bases). Germline V CDR1 and CDR2: LNHDA, SQIVND (reference sequence). Trimming removed 5 bases from V and 0 bases from J, with 10 bases in between. CDR3 length: 14 amino acids. Here the CDR3 DNA reads TGTGCCAGTAGTGCGGACAGCCCTAACTATGGCTACACCTTC. Translated: CASSADSPNYGYTF.

The rearrangement joins TRBV29-1 to TRBJ2-1; 7 nucleotides match TRBD2. This CDR3 spans 15 amino acids. The V and J ends lost 4 bases and 2 bases, in that order; junction bases with no gene match: 8. Per germline, CDR1 SQVTM and CDR2 ANQGSEA. The CDR3 loop is CSVGGTTVAYNEQFF. CDR3 nucleotide sequence: TGCAGCGTTGGGGGGACTACTGTAGCCTACAATGAGCAGTTCTTC.

The V gene is TRBV7-8, the J gene TRBJ2-7; a weak D match, TRBD2 (6 bases). V shed 6 bases and J shed 3 bases, with 15 bases lying between them. CDR3 size: 14 residues. Per germline, CDR1 SGHVS and CDR2 FQNEAQ. The DNA of the CDR3 is TGTGCCAGCAGACCTCCGGGACTCAACTACGAGCAGTACTTC. Protein: CASRPPGLNYEQYF.

V usage is TRBV28 and J usage is TRBJ2-5; 7 bases map to TRBD2. Germline V CDR1 and CDR2: MDHEN, SYDVKM. The V and J ends lost 8 bases and 5 bases, in that order; junction bases with no gene match: 8. The CDR3 extends over 13 amino acids. CDR3 in amino acids: CASGSGVRETQYF. The CDR3 DNA sequence: TGTGCCAGCGGCAGCGGGGTGCGGGAGACCCAGTACTTC.

V gene TRBV5-5 combines with J gene TRBJ1-5; perhaps TRBD1 as D (5 bases). V lost 0 bases and J lost 9, with 19 bases in between. Germline V gives CDR1 SGHKS, CDR2 YYEKEE (reference sequence). CDR3 length: 16 amino acids. CDR3: CASSLVVGRDLSPQHF. The CDR3 DNA reads TGTGCCAGCAGCTTGGTAGTGGGGCGGGACCTTTCGCCCCAGCATTTT.

This sequence joins TRBV4-1 and TRBJ2-2; 12 nucleotides match TRBD2. In germline, CDR1 is MGHRA, CDR2 YSYEKL. The CDR3 sequence is 17 residues long. J gave up 5 bases and V 4 bases, and 8 bases lay outside the gene matches. CDR3 DNA: TGCGCCAGCAGCCTTGGACTAGCGGGATACCCTACCGGGGAGCTGTTTTTT. This gives the protein CASSLGLAGYPTGELFF.

DNA of the CDR3: TGTGCCTGGAGTTGGGGGGCTGGCGGGGAGCTGTTTTTT. This codes for CAWSWGAGGELFF. V usage is TRBV30 and J usage is TRBJ2-2, with D tentatively TRBD1 or TRBD2 (6 bases each). Trimming took off 2 bases at V and 7 bases at J, with 11 bases between the two ends. Germline CDR1 GTSNPN, CDR2 SVGIG (reference sequence). This CDR3 has 13 residues. The full variable domain, in which reference TRBV30 and TRBJ2-2 provide the parts outside the CDR3, is SQTIHQWPATLVQPVGSPLSLECTVEGTSNPNLYWYRQAAGRGLQLLFYSVGIGQISSEVPQNLSASRPQDRQFILSSKKLLLSDSGFYLCAWSWGAGGELFFGEGSRLTVL.

The chain uses TRBV7-9 and TRBJ2-1; no clear D. Germline V gives CDR1 SEHNR, CDR2 FQNEAQ (reference sequence). With 3 bases removed from V and 2 bases from J, the gap between germline ends came to 8 bases. The CDR3 runs 14 residues. The CDR3 DNA reads as TGTGCCAGCAGCTTCACGGCGACCTACAATGAGCAGTTCTTC. This gives the protein CASSFTATYNEQFF.

This chain connects TRBV29-1 to TRBJ1-4; D is unclear. Germline loops: CDR1 SQVTM, CDR2 ANQGSEA. The V gene lost 6 bases and the J gene lost 7 bases, with 15 bases spanning the gap. The CDR3 is 13 residues long. The CDR3 spells CSVEGGLGEKLFF. CDR3 coding DNA: TGCAGCGTGGAGGGTGGGCTGGGTGAAAAACTGTTTTTT.

The CDR3 region has the DNA TGTGCCAGTATGGGGGGCGAGCAGTACTTC. Translation: CASMGGEQYF. The V call is TRBV6-1, the J call TRBJ2-7, with D possibly matching TRBD2 (6 bases). Trimming removed 9 bases at V and 6 bases at J, with 9 bases between. Germline assignment: CDR1 MNHNS and CDR2 SASEGT. The CDR3 sequence is 10 residues long.

This clone was found once. V is TRBV6-6 and J is TRBJ2-7; D gene unclear. The CDR3 runs 13 residues. Trimming shortened V by 6 bases and J by 3 bases, and 12 bases separated the two germline ends. The germline V gene encodes CDR1 MNHNY and CDR2 SVGAGI (reference sequence). CDR3 loop: CASRPLGLYEQYF. CDR3 DNA sequence: TGTGCCAGCAGGCCGCTCGGGCTCTACGAGCAGTACTTC.

V is TRBV27 and J is TRBJ2-7; possibly TRBD2 for D (5 bases). Germline assignment: CDR1 MNHEY and CDR2 SMNVEV (reference sequence). Trimming left V 2 bases short and J 2 bases short, with 13 bases between. The CDR3 extends over 15 amino acids. DNA of the CDR3: TGTGCCAGCAGTTTAATTTTAGCGAGTACCTACGAGCAGTACTTC. It is translated as CASSLILASTYEQYF.

The CDR3: CASSLAPSGIDTQYF. For the CDR3, the DNA is TGTGCCAGCAGCTTAGCTCCCAGCGGAATAGATACGCAGTATTTT. The J gene is TRBJ2-3, the V gene TRBV7-6; D is possibly TRBD2 (5 bases). The V end lost 0 bases, the J end lost 5 bases, and 12 bases lay between the germline ends. The CDR3 runs 15 residues. Germline CDR1 is SGHVS and CDR2 is FNYEAQ.

The CDR3 loop is CASSVVAGAPDTQYF. In DNA form, the CDR3 reads TGTGCCAGCAGCGTAGTCGCGGGAGCGCCGGATACGCAGTATTTT. The chain carries TRBV9 and TRBJ2-3, with 7 bases that match TRBD2. Germline V lookup: CDR1 SGDLS, CDR2 YYNGEE. The CDR3 contains 15 residues. The J segment lost 6 bases and the V segment lost 0 bases, leaving 7 bases of the junction unmatched.

The chain links TRBV9 to TRBJ2-1; tentatively, D is TRBD2 (5 bases). CDR3 length equals 17 residues. V lost 3 bases, J lost 2 bases, and 18 bases lay in between. Germline CDR1 SGDLS, CDR2 YYNGEE. The CDR3 bases are TGTGCCAGCAGCGGCCTGGTGGGAGCGAGCCCCTACAATGAGCAGTTCTTC. Translation: CASSGLVGASPYNEQFF.

This chain connects TRBV18 to TRBJ1-5; D gene unclear. Trimming left V 6 bases short and J 7 bases short, with 25 bases between. Germline V gene data show CDR1 as KGHSH and CDR2 as LQKENI. The CDR3 spans 17 residues. The CDR3 nucleotides are TGTGCCAGCTCGCAAGGACCCCCGGGGTATGCAACGCAGCCCCAGCATTTT. Translation: CASSQGPPGYATQPQHF.